The rows below give T cell receptor beta chains drawn from one sample of a study of cytomegalovirus exposure and HLA in healthy donors. Measured with immunoSEQ multiplex PCR; TCRdb has only the in-frame clones, and not every one. This table holds under 200,000 clones, roughly four fifths found once. Input material: PBMCs. Receptor source: a woman aged 45-60 years in good health and CMV-seronegative. The CDR3 runs from the conserved cysteine through the conserved F or W. D genes are given only for firm matches. A clone size is listed for some rows: how often the clone was seen (once, few, many), or a class if it is expanded.

D gene: .
clone size: .
V gene: TRBV10-1
J gene: TRBJ1-5
CDR3 DNA: TGCGCCAGCCCTTATTACAGGGAAGACCAGCCCCAGCATTTT
CDR3 protein: CASPYYREDQPQHF

D gene: .
clone size: .
V gene: TRBV2
J gene: TRBJ2-7
CDR3 DNA: TGTGCCAGCAGTGCCCGGCGGGTGGGTAACGAGCAGTACTTC
CDR3 protein: CASSARRVGNEQYF

D gene: TRBD2
clone size: .
V gene: TRBV5-1
J gene: TRBJ2-3
CDR3 DNA: TGCGCCAGAGGGACTAGCGGGGGATCCACAGATACGCAGTATTTT
CDR3 protein: CARGTSGGSTDTQYF

D gene: .
clone size: .
V gene: TRBV12-5
J gene: TRBJ2-2
CDR3 DNA: TGTGCTAGTGGTTTGACACAGGGCAACACCGGGGAGCTGTTTTTT
CDR3 protein: CASGLTQGNTGELFF

D gene: TRBD1
clone size: .
V gene: TRBV29-1
J gene: TRBJ1-6
CDR3 DNA: TGCAGCGTTGGTGGGACAGGTGAAGGATCACCCCTCCACTTT
CDR3 protein: CSVGGTGEGSPLHF

D gene: .
clone size: .
V gene: TRBV4-3
J gene: TRBJ1-1
CDR3 DNA: TGCGCCAGCAGCCGAGACACCGCGGGTAACACTGAAGCTTTCTTT
CDR3 protein: CASSRDTAGNTEAFF

D gene: TRBD2
clone size: .
V gene: TRBV19
J gene: TRBJ2-1
CDR3 DNA: TGTGCCAGTAGCCGGGGGGTGAGGACTAGCGGGAGCCATGAGCAGTTCTTC
CDR3 protein: CASSRGVRTSGSHEQFF

D gene: TRBD2
clone size: once
V gene: TRBV19
J gene: TRBJ2-3
CDR3 DNA: TGTGCCAGCCCCGGGGCTAGCGGCCCAGATACGCAGTATTTT
CDR3 protein: CASPGASGPDTQYF

D gene: TRBD1
clone size: .
V gene: TRBV5-1
J gene: TRBJ1-1
CDR3 DNA: TGCGCCAGCAGCCCGGACAGGACAAACACTGAAGCTTTCTTT
CDR3 protein: CASSPDRTNTEAFF

D gene: TRBD1
clone size: .
V gene: TRBV7-9
J gene: TRBJ2-7
CDR3 DNA: TGTGCCAGCAGCTTAGGGCTCCGGGACAGGGGGGGTTGGGAGCAGTACTTC
CDR3 protein: CASSLGLRDRGGWEQYF

D gene: .
clone size: .
V gene: TRBV23-1
J gene: TRBJ2-3
CDR3 DNA: TGCGCCAGCAGTCAATCGAGGCTGACGGCGGATTGCGATACGCAGTATTTT
CDR3 protein: CASSQSRLTADCDTQYF

D gene: .
clone size: once
V gene: TRBV7-2
J gene: TRBJ2-3
CDR3 DNA: TGTGCCAGCAGCTTACAGGGTGGCCGCGCAGATACGCAGTATTTT
CDR3 protein: CASSLQGGRADTQYF

D gene: TRBD2
clone size: .
V gene: TRBV7-2
J gene: TRBJ2-1
CDR3 DNA: TGTGCCAGCAGCCCGACTAGCGGCTCCTACAATGAGCAGTTCTTC
CDR3 protein: CASSPTSGSYNEQFF

D gene: TRBD2
clone size: .
V gene: TRBV6-5
J gene: TRBJ2-1
CDR3 DNA: TGTGCCAGCAGTCAAACTAGCGGGGGTTACAATGAGCAGTTCTTC
CDR3 protein: CASSQTSGGYNEQFF

D gene: .
clone size: few
V gene: TRBV25-1
J gene: TRBJ2-7
CDR3 DNA: TGTGCCAGCAGTGAATATTTATCTAGTTATAACGAGCAGTACTTC
CDR3 protein: CASSEYLSSYNEQYF

D gene: .
clone size: .
V gene: TRBV5-1
J gene: TRBJ1-2
CDR3 DNA: TGCGCCAGCAGCTTCGGACAGACCCACTATGGCTACACCTTC
CDR3 protein: CASSFGQTHYGYTF

D gene: .
clone size: .
V gene: TRBV6-4
J gene: TRBJ2-3
CDR3 DNA: TGTGCCAGCAGTCCGGACAGCCGTAGCACAGATACGCAGTATTTT
CDR3 protein: CASSPDSRSTDTQYF

D gene: TRBD1
clone size: .
V gene: TRBV28
J gene: TRBJ1-5
CDR3 DNA: TGTGCCAGCGCCTCACAACAGGGGGGTAGAAATCAGCCCCAGCATTTT
CDR3 protein: CASASQQGGRNQPQHF

D gene: TRBD2
clone size: .
V gene: TRBV9
J gene: TRBJ2-1
CDR3 DNA: TGTGCCAGCAGCGCCCGAGCGGGGGCGTTCAATGAGCAGTTCTTC
CDR3 protein: CASSARAGAFNEQFF

D gene: .
clone size: once
V gene: TRBV18
J gene: TRBJ1-4
CDR3 DNA: TGTGCCAGCTCTAGAGGACAAATTGCAACTAATGAAAAACTGTTTTTT
CDR3 protein: CASSRGQIATNEKLFF

D gene: TRBD2
clone size: once
V gene: TRBV7-2
J gene: TRBJ2-7
CDR3 DNA: TGTGCCAGCAGCTTAGTAGCGGGGGACACCTACGAGCAGTACTTC
CDR3 protein: CASSLVAGDTYEQYF

D gene: TRBD1
clone size: .
V gene: TRBV7-8
J gene: TRBJ1-5
CDR3 DNA: TGTGCCAGCAGTACTGGACAGGGAAATCAGCCCCAGCATTTT
CDR3 protein: CASSTGQGNQPQHF

D gene: .
clone size: once
V gene: TRBV6-5
J gene: TRBJ1-2
CDR3 DNA: TGTGCCAGCAGACTGGGGGCAGGTGGCTACACCTTC
CDR3 protein: CASRLGAGGYTF

D gene: TRBD2
clone size: .
V gene: TRBV7-3
J gene: TRBJ2-7
CDR3 DNA: TGTGCCAGCAGCTTTGGGACTAGCGCCCACGAGCAGTACTTC
CDR3 protein: CASSFGTSAHEQYF

D gene: .
clone size: .
V gene: TRBV5-1
J gene: TRBJ2-7
CDR3 DNA: TGCGCCAGCAGCTTGGAACTTGCGGGGTCCTACGAGCAGTACTTC
CDR3 protein: CASSLELAGSYEQYF

D gene: .
clone size: .
V gene: TRBV11-2
J gene: TRBJ2-1
CDR3 DNA: TGTGCCAGCAGCCCAGCTGCGGCAAGCTCCTACAATGAGCAGTTCTTC
CDR3 protein: CASSPAAASSYNEQFF

D gene: .
clone size: .
V gene: TRBV30
J gene: TRBJ1-3
CDR3 DNA: TGTGCCTTGCAGGGGTCTGGTGGAAACACCATATATTTT
CDR3 protein: CALQGSGGNTIYF

D gene: TRBD1
clone size: .
V gene: TRBV6-5
J gene: TRBJ1-6
CDR3 DNA: TGTGCCAGCAGTTACAGGGGACAGGGTGCGGATTCACCCCTCCACTTT
CDR3 protein: CASSYRGQGADSPLHF

D gene: TRBD2
clone size: .
V gene: TRBV7-2
J gene: TRBJ2-5
CDR3 DNA: TGTGCCAGTAGCCCGCGACTAGCCCAAGAGACCCAGTACTTC
CDR3 protein: CASSPRLAQETQYF

D gene: TRBD1
clone size: .
V gene: TRBV5-1
J gene: TRBJ2-4
CDR3 DNA: TGCGCCAGCAGCGTGACAGGGGGTGACAAAAACATTCAGTACTTC
CDR3 protein: CASSVTGGDKNIQYF

D gene: .
clone size: .
V gene: TRBV6-1
J gene: TRBJ1-2
CDR3 DNA: TGTGCCAGCAGTGAACCTGAAGGAGTCTATGGCTACACCTTC
CDR3 protein: CASSEPEGVYGYTF

D gene: .
clone size: .
V gene: TRBV29-1
J gene: TRBJ1-2
CDR3 DNA: TGCAGCGTTGCCGATGGACACCGCTATGGCTACACCTTC
CDR3 protein: CSVADGHRYGYTF

D gene: TRBD1
clone size: .
V gene: TRBV5-4
J gene: TRBJ2-7
CDR3 DNA: TGTGCCAGCAGCTCCGGACAGGGTCGATCCTACGAGCAGTACTTC
CDR3 protein: CASSSGQGRSYEQYF

D gene: TRBD2
clone size: few
V gene: TRBV7-8
J gene: TRBJ2-3
CDR3 DNA: TGTGCCAGCAGCTCGACTAGCGGGGGGAATACGCAGTATTTT
CDR3 protein: CASSSTSGGNTQYF

D gene: .
clone size: once
V gene: TRBV5-6
J gene: TRBJ1-1
CDR3 DNA: TGTGCCAGCAGCTCGGGGGGTGCAGGTCTTGAAGCTTTCTTT
CDR3 protein: CASSSGGAGLEAFF

D gene: .
clone size: few
V gene: TRBV5-8
J gene: TRBJ1-2
CDR3 DNA: TGTGCCAGCAGTTCCAGGGCGCGTAGGAGCTACACCTTC
CDR3 protein: CASSSRARRSYTF

D gene: TRBD1
clone size: .
V gene: TRBV15
J gene: TRBJ2-7
CDR3 DNA: TGTGCCACCAGCCGTGCTGACAGGGGGCGAAGGGAGCAGTACTTC
CDR3 protein: CATSRADRGRREQYF

D gene: .
clone size: .
V gene: TRBV7-2
J gene: TRBJ1-5
CDR3 DNA: TGTGCCAGCAGCGATAGGGGGGGAGGACAGCCCCAGCATTTT
CDR3 protein: CASSDRGGGQPQHF

D gene: .
clone size: .
V gene: TRBV10-3
J gene: TRBJ2-3
CDR3 DNA: TGTGCCATCGGTGCTCAGCGGTCGAGCGGCACAGATACGCAGTATTTT
CDR3 protein: CAIGAQRSSGTDTQYF

D gene: TRBD1
clone size: .
V gene: TRBV4-1
J gene: TRBJ1-4
CDR3 DNA: TGCGCCAGCAGCCAACCACGGGCACAGGGGGCGCGCACTAATGAAAAACTGTTTTTT
CDR3 protein: CASSQPRAQGARTNEKLFF

D gene: .
clone size: .
V gene: TRBV5-1
J gene: TRBJ2-6
CDR3 DNA: TGCGCCAGCAGCTTCCAGGTTTCTGGGGCCAACGTCCTGACTTTC
CDR3 protein: CASSFQVSGANVLTF

D gene: .
clone size: .
V gene: TRBV20-1
J gene: TRBJ1-2
CDR3 DNA: TGCAGTGCTCTTGTACCCGGGGGCTACACCTTC
CDR3 protein: CSALVPGGYTF

D gene: TRBD2
clone size: .
V gene: TRBV27
J gene: TRBJ2-7
CDR3 DNA: TGTGCCAGCAAACTCAGGACTAGCGGGAGAGCATACGAGCAGTACTTC
CDR3 protein: CASKLRTSGRAYEQYF

D gene: TRBD1
clone size: .
V gene: TRBV20-1
J gene: TRBJ1-1
CDR3 DNA: TGCAGTAACAGGGGAGGCACTGAAGCTTTCTTT
CDR3 protein: CSNRGGTEAFF

D gene: TRBD2
clone size: .
V gene: TRBV7-3
J gene: TRBJ2-1
CDR3 DNA: TGTGCCAGCACTAAGAGAGCGGGGGGAACTTACAATGAGCAGTTCTTC
CDR3 protein: CASTKRAGGTYNEQFF

D gene: TRBD2
clone size: .
V gene: TRBV5-1
J gene: TRBJ2-3
CDR3 DNA: TGCGCCAGCATTCCTAGCGGGAGTTCGACAGATACGCAGTATTTT
CDR3 protein: CASIPSGSSTDTQYF

D gene: TRBD1
clone size: .
V gene: TRBV28
J gene: TRBJ1-4
CDR3 DNA: TGTGCCAGCAGTCAGGACAGGGTTAATGAAAAACTGTTTTTT
CDR3 protein: CASSQDRVNEKLFF

D gene: TRBD2
clone size: .
V gene: TRBV7-9
J gene: TRBJ2-3
CDR3 DNA: TGTGCCAGCAGCCCCAGGGTGGGGACTAGCGGGGGTTATACGCAGTATTTT
CDR3 protein: CASSPRVGTSGGYTQYF

D gene: TRBD1
clone size: few
V gene: TRBV19
J gene: TRBJ2-1
CDR3 DNA: TGTGCCAGTAGTATAGCTACCGGACAGGGGGTCGTTGAGCAGTTCTTC
CDR3 protein: CASSIATGQGVVEQFF

D gene: TRBD1
clone size: .
V gene: TRBV7-6
J gene: TRBJ2-3
CDR3 DNA: TGTGCCAGCAGCCCGGGACAGCGCACAGATACGCAGTATTTT
CDR3 protein: CASSPGQRTDTQYF

D gene: .
clone size: .
V gene: TRBV2
J gene: TRBJ2-1
CDR3 DNA: TGTGCCAGCAGCGGGCAGGGGATATACAATGAGCAGTTCTTC
CDR3 protein: CASSGQGIYNEQFF

D gene: .
clone size: once
V gene: TRBV18
J gene: TRBJ2-3
CDR3 DNA: TGTGCCAGCTCACTTCAAGCCCGGACTCGAGATACGCAGTATTTT
CDR3 protein: CASSLQARTRDTQYF

D gene: .
clone size: .
V gene: TRBV5-1
J gene: TRBJ1-1
CDR3 DNA: TGCGCCAGCAGCCCTTATGTGAGGGCCACTGAAGCCTTCTTT
CDR3 protein: CASSPYVRATEAFF

D gene: TRBD2
clone size: .
V gene: TRBV2
J gene: TRBJ2-3
CDR3 DNA: TGTGCCAGCAGTGGAGGGCTAGCGGGGGGAAGCACAGATACGCAGTATTTT
CDR3 protein: CASSGGLAGGSTDTQYF

D gene: TRBD2
clone size: .
V gene: TRBV7-2
J gene: TRBJ2-7
CDR3 DNA: TGTGCCAGCAGCAGGACTAGCGGCTACGAGCAGTACTTC
CDR3 protein: CASSRTSGYEQYF